The 12 T cell receptor beta chains below all came from one sample that was sequenced in a study of Ad26.COV2.S vaccination and SARS-CoV-2 variants. Repertoires were generated with immunoSEQ multiplex PCR, while TCRdb's copy carries only in-frame clones and drops some. The data hold under 95,000 clones, with approximately 77% observed a single time. The sequencing used peripheral blood, collected after recovery from COVID-19. The receptors here all came from a human donor who had recovered from COVID-19.

V usage is TRBV16 and J usage is TRBJ2-4; maybe TRBD2 (5 bases). Trimming took off 2 bases at V and 0 bases at J, with 5 bases between the two ends. Per the germline V gene, CDR1 is KGHSY and CDR2 is FQNENV. The CDR3 runs to 14 residues. CDR3 DNA: TGTGCCAGCAGCCAAGGGAGAGCCAAAAACATTCAGTACTTC. Translated: CASSQGRAKNIQYF.

The CDR3 region has the DNA TGTGCCAGCAGTACCTCCCCGAAGACATCGAACACTGAAGCTTTCTTT. Translated: CASSTSPKTSNTEAFF. V gene TRBV2 combines with J gene TRBJ1-1; D unclear. The CDR3 has 16 residues. The V end was cut by 5 bases, the J end by 1 base, with 17 bases between. Germline-derived CDR1 and CDR2 are SNHLY and FYNNEI.

The CDR3 here is CASSPIRDSSGGYTF. The CDR3 DNA reads as TGTGCCAGCTCACCAATAAGGGACAGCTCGGGGGGCTACACCTTC. The chain couples TRBV18 to TRBJ1-2, with 7 nucleotides matching TRBD1. Trimming at V came to 2 bases and at J to 8 bases, leaving 11 bases not matched to a gene. This CDR3 has 15 residues. Germline V CDR1 and CDR2: KGHSH, LQKENI. Combining the CDR3 with reference TRBV18 and TRBJ1-2 gives the whole variable domain NAGVMQNPRHLVRRRGQEARLRCSPMKGHSHVYWYRQLPEEGLKFMVYLQKENIIDESGMPKERFSAEFPKEGPSILRIQQVVRGDSAAYFCASSPIRDSSGGYTFGSGTRLTVV.

This rearrangement joins TRBV9 to TRBJ2-3; D is possibly TRBD1 (5 bases). V was trimmed by 3 bases and J by 4 bases, leaving 12 bases between them. CDR3 length equals 14 residues. The germline V gene has CDR1 SGDLS and CDR2 YYNGEE. The CDR3 nucleotides are TGTGCCAGCAGCGCGCAGGGTGCGGCAGATACGCAGTATTTT. Its protein product is CASSAQGAADTQYF.

This clone appeared once. The J gene is TRBJ2-7, the V gene TRBV6-1; 15 nucleotides match TRBD2. In germline, CDR1 is MNHNS, CDR2 SASEGT. This CDR3 is built from 17 residues. With V trimmed by 2 bases and J by 2 bases, 4 bases remained unmatched. The CDR3 here is CASSEHGLAGGPYEQYF. The CDR3 region has the DNA TGTGCCAGCAGTGAACACGGACTAGCGGGAGGGCCCTACGAGCAGTACTTC.

The V call is TRBV11-2, the J call TRBJ2-1; 10 bases fit TRBD1. The CDR3 runs to 15 residues. After removal of 5 bases from V and 1 base from J, the junction contained 2 bases not matched to a gene. Germline loops: CDR1 SGHAT, CDR2 FQNNGV. The CDR3 DNA reads TGTGCCAGCAGCCAGGGACAGGGGTCCTACAATGAGCAGTTCTTC. Its protein product is CASSQGQGSYNEQFF.

This clone occurred once. V usage is TRBV3-1 (or the pseudogene TRBV3-2) and J usage is TRBJ1-4; no clear D gene. The germline V gene has CDR1 LGHDT and CDR2 YNNKEL (reference sequence). The CDR3 totals 15 residues. V lost 1 base and J lost 8, with 14 bases in between. Here the CDR3 reads CASSQARRDREKLFF. The DNA of the CDR3 is TGTGCCAGCAGCCAAGCGAGGAGGGATCGGGAAAAACTGTTTTTT.

In its sample, this clone ranks as medium-sized. V is TRBV6-5 and J is TRBJ1-2; D unclear. CDR3 size: 14 residues. V dropped 6 bases and J dropped 10 bases, with 21 bases sitting between them. Germline-derived CDR1 and CDR2 are MNHEY and SVGAGI. CDR3 region: CASRLDGPALAYTF. The CDR3 region has the DNA TGTGCCAGCAGACTAGATGGTCCGGCCCTGGCCTACACCTTC.

This sequence joins TRBV5-5 and TRBJ2-3, with D hard to call. The CDR3 spans 15 residues. The germline V and J ends were trimmed by 0 bases and 2 bases, with 10 bases remaining between them. Germline CDR1 reads SGHKS; CDR2 reads YYEKEE (reference sequence). The CDR3 DNA reads as TGTGCCAGCAGCTTGGTGGGTCATAACACAGATACGCAGTATTTT. This codes for CASSLVGHNTDTQYF.

The V call is TRBV18, the J call TRBJ1-4, with no clear D. V was shortened by 6 bases and J by 2 bases, with 13 bases between the two germline ends. Germline V gene sequence: CDR1 KGHSH, CDR2 LQKENI. The CDR3 contains 15 residues. In DNA, the CDR3 is TGTGCCAGCTCGCCTAATCAAGGGACTAATGAAAAACTGTTTTTT. Protein sequence: CASSPNQGTNEKLFF.

This clone was counted at least ten times. The chain employs TRBV5-4 and TRBJ1-2; 7 bases match TRBD1. Germline V gene data show CDR1 as SGHNT and CDR2 as YYREEE (reference sequence). The CDR3 runs to 14 residues. Trimming removed 4 bases from V and 0 bases from J; junction bases left unmatched: 3. DNA of the CDR3: TGTGCCAGCAGCCCAGGGGGATCTAACTATGGCTACACCTTC. Protein: CASSPGGSNYGYTF. Full variable domain (missing parts from reference TRBV5-4 and TRBJ1-2): ETGVTQSPTHLIKTRGQQVTLRCSSQSGHNTVSWYQQALGQGPQFIFQYYREEENGRGNFPPRFSGLQFPNYSSELNVNALELDDSALYLCASSPGGSNYGYTFGSGTRLTVV.

V and J are TRBV5-1 and TRBJ2-3; TRBD2 agrees at 10 bases. This CDR3 is built from 16 residues. V dropped 4 bases and J dropped 0; count of bases not matched to a gene: 5. Germline loops: CDR1 SGHRS, CDR2 YFSETQ. The CDR3 DNA reads TGCGCCAGCAGCCCCCGGACTAGCGGTAGCACAGATACGCAGTATTTT. Protein: CASSPRTSGSTDTQYF.